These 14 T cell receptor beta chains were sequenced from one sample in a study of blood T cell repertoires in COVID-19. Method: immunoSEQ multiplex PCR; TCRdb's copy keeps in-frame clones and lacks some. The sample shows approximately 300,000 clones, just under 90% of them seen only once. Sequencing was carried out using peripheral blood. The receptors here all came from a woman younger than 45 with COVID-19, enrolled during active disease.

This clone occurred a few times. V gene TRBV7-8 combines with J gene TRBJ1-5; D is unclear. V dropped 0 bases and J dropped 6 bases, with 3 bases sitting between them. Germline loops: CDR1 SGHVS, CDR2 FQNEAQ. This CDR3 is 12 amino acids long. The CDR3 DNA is TGTGCCAGCAGCTTAGCGAGTCAGCCCCAGCATTTT. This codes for CASSLASQPQHF.

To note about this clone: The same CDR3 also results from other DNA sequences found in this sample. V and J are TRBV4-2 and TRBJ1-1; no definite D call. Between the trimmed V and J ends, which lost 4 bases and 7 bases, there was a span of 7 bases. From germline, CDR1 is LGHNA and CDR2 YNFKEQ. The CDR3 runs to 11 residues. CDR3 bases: TGTGCCAGCAGCCCAGGAATTGAAGCTTTCTTT. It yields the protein CASSPGIEAFF.

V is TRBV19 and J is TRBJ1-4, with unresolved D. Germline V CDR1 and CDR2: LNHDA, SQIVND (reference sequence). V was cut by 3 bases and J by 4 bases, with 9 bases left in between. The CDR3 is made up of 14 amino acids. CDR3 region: CASSIGNLNEKLFF. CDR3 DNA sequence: TGTGCCAGTAGTATCGGGAACCTTAATGAAAAACTGTTTTTT.

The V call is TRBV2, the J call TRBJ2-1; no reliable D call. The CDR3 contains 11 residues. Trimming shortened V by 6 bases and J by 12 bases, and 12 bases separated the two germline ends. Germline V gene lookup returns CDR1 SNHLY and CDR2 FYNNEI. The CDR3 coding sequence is TGTGCCAGCAGCCCTGATAGTCTGCAGTTCTTC. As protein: CASSPDSLQFF.

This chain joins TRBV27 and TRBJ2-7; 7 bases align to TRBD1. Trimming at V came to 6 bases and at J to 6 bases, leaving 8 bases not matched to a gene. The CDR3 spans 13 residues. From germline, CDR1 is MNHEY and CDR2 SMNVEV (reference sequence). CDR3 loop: CASRPTNRGEQYV. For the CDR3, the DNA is TGTGCCAGCAGACCAACGAACAGGGGCGAGCAGTACGTC.

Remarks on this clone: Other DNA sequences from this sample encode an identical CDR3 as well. The CDR3 region is CASSSREGNTEAFF. CDR3 sequence (DNA): TGTGCCAGCAGCTCGAGGGAAGGGAACACTGAAGCTTTCTTT. V usage is TRBV7-8 and J usage is TRBJ1-1; no firm D call. CDR3 size: 14 residues. Germline V lookup: CDR1 SGHVS, CDR2 FQNEAQ. V shed 4 bases and J shed 1 base, with 10 bases lying between them.

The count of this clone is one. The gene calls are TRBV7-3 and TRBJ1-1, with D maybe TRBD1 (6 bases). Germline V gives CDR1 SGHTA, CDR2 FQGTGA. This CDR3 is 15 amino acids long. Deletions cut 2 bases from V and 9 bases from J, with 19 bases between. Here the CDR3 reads CASSLATGQSTQAFF. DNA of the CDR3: TGTGCCAGCAGCTTAGCGACAGGTCAAAGCACCCAAGCTTTCTTT.

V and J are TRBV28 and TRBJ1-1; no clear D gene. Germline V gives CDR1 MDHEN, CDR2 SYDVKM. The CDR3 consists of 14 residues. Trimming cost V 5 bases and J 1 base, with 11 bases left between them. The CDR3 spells CASSQTHSNTEAFF. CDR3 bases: TGTGCCAGCAGTCAGACTCATTCGAACACTGAAGCTTTCTTT.

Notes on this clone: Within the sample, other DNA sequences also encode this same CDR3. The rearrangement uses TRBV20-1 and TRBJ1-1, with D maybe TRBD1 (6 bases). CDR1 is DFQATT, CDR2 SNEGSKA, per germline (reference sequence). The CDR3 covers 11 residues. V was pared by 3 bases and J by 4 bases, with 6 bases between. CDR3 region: CSARDSTEAFF. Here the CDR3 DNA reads TGCAGTGCTAGGGACAGCACTGAAGCTTTCTTT.

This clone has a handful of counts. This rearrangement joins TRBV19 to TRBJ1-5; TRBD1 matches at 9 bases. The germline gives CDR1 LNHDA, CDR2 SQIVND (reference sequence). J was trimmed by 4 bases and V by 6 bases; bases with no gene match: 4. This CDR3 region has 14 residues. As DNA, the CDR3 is TGTGCCAGTAGAGGGACAGGGCTAAATCAGCCCCAGCATTTT. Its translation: CASRGTGLNQPQHF.

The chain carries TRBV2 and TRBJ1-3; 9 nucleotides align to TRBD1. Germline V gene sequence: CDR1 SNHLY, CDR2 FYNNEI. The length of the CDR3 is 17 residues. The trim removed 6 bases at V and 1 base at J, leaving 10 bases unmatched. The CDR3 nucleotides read TGTGCCAGCAGGTGGGACAGGGACCTCTTTTCTGGAAACACCATATATTTT. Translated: CASRWDRDLFSGNTIYF.

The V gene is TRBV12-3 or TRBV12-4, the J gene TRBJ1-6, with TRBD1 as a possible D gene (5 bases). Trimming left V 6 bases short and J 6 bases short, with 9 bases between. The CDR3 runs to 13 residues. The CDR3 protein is CASRQVTNSPLHF. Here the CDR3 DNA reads TGTGCCAGCAGACAGGTGACTAATTCACCCCTCCACTTT.

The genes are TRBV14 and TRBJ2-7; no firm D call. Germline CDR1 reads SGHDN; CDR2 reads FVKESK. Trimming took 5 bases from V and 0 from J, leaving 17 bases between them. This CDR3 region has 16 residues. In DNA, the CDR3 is TGTGCCAGCAGCTCTCATGAGGCAGTACTCTCCTACGAGCAGTACGTC. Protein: CASSSHEAVLSYEQYV.

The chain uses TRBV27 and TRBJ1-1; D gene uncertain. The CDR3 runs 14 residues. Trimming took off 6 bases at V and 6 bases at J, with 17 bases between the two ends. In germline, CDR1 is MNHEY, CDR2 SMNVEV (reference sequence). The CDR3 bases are TGTGCCAGCAGCCCGGCTTCTAGGTGGGCTGAAGCTTTCTTT. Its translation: CASSPASRWAEAFF.